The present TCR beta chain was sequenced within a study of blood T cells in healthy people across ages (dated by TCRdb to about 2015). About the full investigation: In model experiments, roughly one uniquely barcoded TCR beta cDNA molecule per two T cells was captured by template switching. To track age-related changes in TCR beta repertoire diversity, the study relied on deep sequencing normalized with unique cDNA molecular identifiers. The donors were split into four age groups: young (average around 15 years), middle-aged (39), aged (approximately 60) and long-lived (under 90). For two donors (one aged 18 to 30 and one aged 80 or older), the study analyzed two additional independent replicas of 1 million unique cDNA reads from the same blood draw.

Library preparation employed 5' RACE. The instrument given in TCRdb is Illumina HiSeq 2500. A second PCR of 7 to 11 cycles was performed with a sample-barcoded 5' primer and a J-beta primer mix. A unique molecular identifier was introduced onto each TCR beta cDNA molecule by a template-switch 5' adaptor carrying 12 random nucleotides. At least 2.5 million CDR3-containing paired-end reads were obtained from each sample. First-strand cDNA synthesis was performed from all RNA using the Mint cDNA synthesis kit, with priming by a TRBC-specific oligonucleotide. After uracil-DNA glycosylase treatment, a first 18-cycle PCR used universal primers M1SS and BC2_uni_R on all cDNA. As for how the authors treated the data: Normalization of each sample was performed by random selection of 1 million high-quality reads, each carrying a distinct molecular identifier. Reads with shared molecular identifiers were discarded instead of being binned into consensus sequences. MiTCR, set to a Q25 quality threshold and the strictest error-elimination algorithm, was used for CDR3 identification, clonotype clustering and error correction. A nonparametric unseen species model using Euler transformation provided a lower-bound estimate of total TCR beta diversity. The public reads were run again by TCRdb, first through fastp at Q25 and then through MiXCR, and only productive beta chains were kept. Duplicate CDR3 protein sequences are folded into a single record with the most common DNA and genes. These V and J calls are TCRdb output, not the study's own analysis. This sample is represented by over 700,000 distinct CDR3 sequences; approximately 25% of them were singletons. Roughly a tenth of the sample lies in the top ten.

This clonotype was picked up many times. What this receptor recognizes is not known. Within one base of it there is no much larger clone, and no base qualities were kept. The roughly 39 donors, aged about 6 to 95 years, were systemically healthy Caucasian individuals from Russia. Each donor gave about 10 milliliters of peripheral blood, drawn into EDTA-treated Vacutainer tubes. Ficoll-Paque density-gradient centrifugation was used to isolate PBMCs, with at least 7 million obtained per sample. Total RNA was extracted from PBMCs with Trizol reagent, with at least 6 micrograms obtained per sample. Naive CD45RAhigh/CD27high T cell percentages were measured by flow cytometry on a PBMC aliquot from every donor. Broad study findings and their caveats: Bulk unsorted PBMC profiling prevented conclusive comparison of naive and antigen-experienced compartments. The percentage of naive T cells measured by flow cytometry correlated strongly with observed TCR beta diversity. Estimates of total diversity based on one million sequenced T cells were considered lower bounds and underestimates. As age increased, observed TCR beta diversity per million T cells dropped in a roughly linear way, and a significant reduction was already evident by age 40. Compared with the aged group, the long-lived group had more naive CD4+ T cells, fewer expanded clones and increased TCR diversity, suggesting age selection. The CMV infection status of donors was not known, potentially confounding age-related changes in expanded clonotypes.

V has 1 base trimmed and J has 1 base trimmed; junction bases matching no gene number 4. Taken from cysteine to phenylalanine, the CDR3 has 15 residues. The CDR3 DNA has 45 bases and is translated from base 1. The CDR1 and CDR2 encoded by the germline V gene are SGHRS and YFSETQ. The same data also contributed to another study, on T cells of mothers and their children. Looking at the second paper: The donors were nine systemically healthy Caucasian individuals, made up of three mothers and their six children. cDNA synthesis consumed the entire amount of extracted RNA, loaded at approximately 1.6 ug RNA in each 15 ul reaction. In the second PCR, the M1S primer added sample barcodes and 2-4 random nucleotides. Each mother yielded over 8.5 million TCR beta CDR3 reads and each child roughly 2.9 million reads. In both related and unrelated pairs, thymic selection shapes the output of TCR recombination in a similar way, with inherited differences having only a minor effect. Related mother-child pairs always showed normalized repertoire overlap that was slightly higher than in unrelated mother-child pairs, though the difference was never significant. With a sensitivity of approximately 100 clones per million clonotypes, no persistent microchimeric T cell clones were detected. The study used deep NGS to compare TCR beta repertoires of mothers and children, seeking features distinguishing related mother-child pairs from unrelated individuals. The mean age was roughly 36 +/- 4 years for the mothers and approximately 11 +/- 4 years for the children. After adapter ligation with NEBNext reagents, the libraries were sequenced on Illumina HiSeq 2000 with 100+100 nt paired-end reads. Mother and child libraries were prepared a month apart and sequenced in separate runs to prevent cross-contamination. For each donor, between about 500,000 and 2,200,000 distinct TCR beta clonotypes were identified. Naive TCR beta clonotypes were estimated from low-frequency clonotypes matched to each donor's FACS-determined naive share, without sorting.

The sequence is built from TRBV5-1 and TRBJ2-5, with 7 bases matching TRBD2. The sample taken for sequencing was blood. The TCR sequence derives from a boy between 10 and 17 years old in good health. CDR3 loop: CASSLSPGGQETQYF. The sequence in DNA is TGCGCCAGCAGCTTGTCGCCGGGGGGCCAAGAGACCCAGTACTTC.